Shown below are 7 T cell receptor beta chains from a single sample sequenced in a study of T cell responses to AZD1222 COVID-19 vaccine. Clones were read by immunoSEQ multiplex PCR, and TCRdb kept only the in-frame ones, dropping some. This repertoire shows 110,000 to 150,000 clones, just over 90% found once; its top ten account for less than 2.5%. This material consisted of peripheral blood, taken 28 days after the second AZD1222 dose. These receptor sequences come from an adult who received the AZD1222 COVID-19 vaccine.

V is TRBV6-5 and J is TRBJ2-1; 8 bases align to TRBD1. This CDR3 has 15 amino acids. The germline CDR1 and CDR2 sequences are MNHEY and SVGAGI. The V and J ends lost 2 bases and 5 bases, in that order; junction bases with no gene match: 5. The CDR3 spells CASSYDRGPNNEQFF. The CDR3 DNA is TGTGCCAGCAGTTACGACAGGGGCCCAAACAATGAGCAGTTCTTC.

The genes are TRBV7-6 and TRBJ1-5; D uncertain. There are 16 residues in the CDR3. CDR1 SGHVS and CDR2 FNYEAQ come from the germline V gene. The V end lost 5 bases, the J end lost 1 base, and 15 bases lay between the germline ends. CDR3 in DNA: TGTGCCAGCAGCCCGGGCCCTGTAGGGAGCAATCAGCCCCAGCATTTT. Translated: CASSPGPVGSNQPQHF.

The rearrangement links TRBV18 to TRBJ2-1, with TRBD2 matching 7 bases. This CDR3 region has 18 residues. With 3 bases clipped from V and 1 base from J, the junction kept 12 bases outside the gene matches. Germline V gene data show CDR1 as KGHSH and CDR2 as LQKENI. DNA of the CDR3: TGTGCCAGCTCACCGCACAAGGGAGGGGACGCGTCCTACAATGAGCAGTTCTTC. It translates to CASSPHKGGDASYNEQFF.

This clone was seen repeatedly, ten times or more. V and J are TRBV19 and TRBJ1-1, with D unresolved. Germline V CDR1 and CDR2: LNHDA, SQIVND (reference sequence). The V end was cut by 6 bases, the J end by 3 bases, with 11 bases between. The CDR3 sequence is 13 residues long. The CDR3 DNA reads as TGTGCCAGTAGCCCTCTTGTGGACACTGAAGCTTTCTTT. Its translation: CASSPLVDTEAFF.

CDR3 in DNA: TGTGCCAGCAGCGACCAGGACAGGGTGGGGAACACCGGGGAGCTGTTTTTT. This codes for CASSDQDRVGNTGELFF. This rearrangement joins TRBV9 to TRBJ2-2, with TRBD1 matching over 8 bases. J gave up 1 base and V 3 bases, and 8 bases lay outside the gene matches. The CDR3 sequence is 17 residues long. The germline CDR1 and CDR2 sequences are SGDLS and YYNGEE.

This rearrangement joins TRBV29-1 to TRBJ1-3; D gene unclear. V lost 3 bases, J lost 0 bases, and 9 bases lay in between. This CDR3 region has 14 residues. Looked up from germline, CDR1 is SQVTM and CDR2 is ANQGSEA. In DNA form, the CDR3 reads TGCAGCGTTGAGTCCAGAGGCTCTGGAAACACCATATATTTT. It codes for CSVESRGSGNTIYF.

V is TRBV5-6 and J is TRBJ2-7; D remains unclear. Germline-derived CDR1 and CDR2 are SGHDT and YYEEEE. V lost 3 bases and J lost 5, with 18 bases in between. The CDR3 consists of 15 residues. Written as DNA, the CDR3 is TGTGCCAGCAGCTCGAAACTGGGAAAAGGGAACGAGCAGTACTTC. Its translation is CASSSKLGKGNEQYF.